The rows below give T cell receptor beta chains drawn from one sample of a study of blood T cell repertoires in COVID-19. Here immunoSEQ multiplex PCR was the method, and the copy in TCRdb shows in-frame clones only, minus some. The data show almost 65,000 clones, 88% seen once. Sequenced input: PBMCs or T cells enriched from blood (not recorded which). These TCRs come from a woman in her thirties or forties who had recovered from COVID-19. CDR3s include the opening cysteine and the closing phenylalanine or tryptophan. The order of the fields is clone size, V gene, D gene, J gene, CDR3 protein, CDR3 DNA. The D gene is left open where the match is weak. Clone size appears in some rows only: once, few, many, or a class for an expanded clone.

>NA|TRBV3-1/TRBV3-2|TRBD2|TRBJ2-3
CASSQYSLAGDADTQYF
TGTGCCAGCAGCCAGTATTCTCTGGCGGGGGATGCAGATACGCAGTATTTT
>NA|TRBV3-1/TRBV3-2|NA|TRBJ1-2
CASSQDFGGDYYGYTF
TGTGCCAGCAGCCAGGACTTTGGGGGGGACTACTATGGCTACACCTTC
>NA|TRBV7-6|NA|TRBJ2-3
CASSLEPSDGTDTQYF
TGTGCCAGCAGCTTAGAGCCTAGCGACGGCACAGATACGCAGTATTTT
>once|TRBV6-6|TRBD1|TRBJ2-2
CASSRQTGTGNTGELFF
TGTGCCAGCAGTCGCCAAACCGGGACAGGGAACACCGGGGAGCTGTTTTTT
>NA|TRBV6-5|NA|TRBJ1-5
CASRKQGGGNQPQHF
TGTGCCAGCAGAAAACAGGGTGGGGGCAATCAGCCCCAGCATTTT
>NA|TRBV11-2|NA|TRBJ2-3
CASSPPVGEADTQYF
TGTGCCAGCAGCCCACCAGTCGGGGAGGCAGATACGCAGTATTTT
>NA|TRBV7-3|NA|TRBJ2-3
CASSSSGHHTDTQYF
TGTGCCAGCAGCTCTTCGGGACACCACACAGATACGCAGTATTTT
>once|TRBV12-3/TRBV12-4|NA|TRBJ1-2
CASSSPGHGGYTF
TGTGCCAGCAGTTCCCCCGGACACGGCGGCTACACCTTC
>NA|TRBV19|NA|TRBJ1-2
CASISFGQANYGYTF
TGTGCCAGTATCTCGTTTGGGCAGGCTAACTATGGCTACACCTTC
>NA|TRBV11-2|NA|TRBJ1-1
CASSMTVNTEAFF
TGTGCCAGCAGCATGACAGTGAACACTGAAGCTTTCTTT
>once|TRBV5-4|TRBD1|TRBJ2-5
CASSKAGGASQETQYF
TGTGCCAGCAGCAAGGCAGGGGGCGCTTCTCAGGAGACCCAGTACTTC
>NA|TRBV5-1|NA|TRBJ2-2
CASSGGLNTGELFF
TGCGCCAGCAGCGGGGGGTTGAACACCGGGGAGCTGTTTTTT
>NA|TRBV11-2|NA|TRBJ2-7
CASSAWSRGVDEQYF
TGTGCCAGCAGCGCCTGGAGCAGGGGAGTAGACGAGCAGTACTTC
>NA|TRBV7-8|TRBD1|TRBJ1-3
CASSTRTGSGNTIYF
TGTGCCAGCAGCACCCGGACAGGGTCTGGAAACACCATATATTTT
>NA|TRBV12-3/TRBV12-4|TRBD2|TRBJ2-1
CASITSGFNEQFF
TGTGCCAGCATTACTAGCGGTTTTAATGAGCAGTTCTTC
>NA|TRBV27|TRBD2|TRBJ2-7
CASTPGGESYEQYF
TGTGCCAGCACCCCGGGGGGGGAGTCCTACGAGCAGTACTTC
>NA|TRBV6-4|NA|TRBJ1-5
CASSSEENQPQHF
TGTGCCAGCAGCTCGGAGGAGAATCAGCCCCAGCATTTT
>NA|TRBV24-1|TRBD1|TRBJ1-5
CATSAAGQLSQHF
TGTGCCACCAGTGCTGCGGGACAGCTCTCCCAGCATTTT
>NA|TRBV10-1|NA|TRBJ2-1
CASSELANEQFF
TGCGCCAGCAGTGAACTAGCAAATGAGCAGTTCTTC
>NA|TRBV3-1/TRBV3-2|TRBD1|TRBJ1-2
CASSHQQGPSTYGYTF
TGTGCCAGCAGCCACCAACAGGGGCCCTCTACCTATGGCTACACCTTC
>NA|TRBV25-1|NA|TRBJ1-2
CASSGSRGRGYTF
TGTGCCAGCAGTGGATCCAGGGGACGCGGCTACACCTTC
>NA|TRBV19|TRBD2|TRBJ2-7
CASSIIAGIPYEQYF
TGTGCCAGTAGCATAATAGCGGGGATTCCTTACGAGCAGTACTTC
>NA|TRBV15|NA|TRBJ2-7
CATSRGAQGTYEQYF
TGTGCCACCAGCAGAGGAGCGCAGGGGACCTACGAGCAGTACTTC
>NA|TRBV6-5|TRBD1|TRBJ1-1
CASKGQGNTEAFF
TGTGCTAGCAAGGGACAGGGGAACACTGAAGCTTTCTTT
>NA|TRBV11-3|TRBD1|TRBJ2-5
CASSLGAGGGQETQYF
TGTGCCAGCAGCTTAGGGGCAGGGGGCGGGCAAGAGACCCAGTACTTC
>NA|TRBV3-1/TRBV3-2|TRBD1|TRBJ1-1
CASSHHRDRGLTEAFF
TGTGCCAGCAGCCACCATAGGGACAGGGGGCTAACTGAAGCTTTCTTT
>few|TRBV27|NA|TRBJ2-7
CASSPTSSYEQYF
TGTGCCAGCAGTCCTACCTCCTCCTACGAGCAGTACTTC
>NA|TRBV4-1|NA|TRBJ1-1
CASSQSGGLNTEAFF
TGCGCCAGCAGCCAATCGGGGGGCTTGAACACTGAAGCTTTCTTT
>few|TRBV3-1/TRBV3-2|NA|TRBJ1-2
CASSLESIGASSGYTF
TGTGCCAGCAGCCTCGAGAGCATAGGAGCTTCTTCTGGCTACACCTTC
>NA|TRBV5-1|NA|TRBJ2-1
CASSPGQDLNEQFF
TGCGCCAGCAGCCCGGGACAAGACCTTAATGAGCAGTTCTTC
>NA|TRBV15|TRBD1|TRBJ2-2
CATSRGQGAGELFF
TGTGCCACCAGCAGAGGGCAGGGGGCCGGGGAGCTGTTTTTT
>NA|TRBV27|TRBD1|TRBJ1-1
CASWSGQGSGTEAFF
TGTGCCAGCTGGTCTGGACAGGGGAGTGGCACTGAAGCTTTCTTT
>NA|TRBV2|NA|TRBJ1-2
CASNSDSYGYTF
TGTGCCAGCAATTCAGACAGCTATGGCTACACCTTC
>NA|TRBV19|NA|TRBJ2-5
CASSIGRIQETQYF
TGTGCCAGTAGTATAGGGCGGATCCAAGAGACCCAGTACTTC
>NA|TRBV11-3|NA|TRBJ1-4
CASSLGATNEKLFF
TGTGCCAGCAGCTTGGGAGCAACTAATGAAAAACTGTTTTTT
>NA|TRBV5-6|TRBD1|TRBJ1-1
CASSSPRDRGLVGTEAFF
TGTGCCAGCAGCTCGCCCCGGGACAGGGGGCTGGTAGGGACTGAAGCTTTCTTT
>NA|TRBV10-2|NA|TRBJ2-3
CASSDKGGARDTQYF
TGCGCCAGCAGTGATAAAGGGGGGGCCAGAGATACGCAGTATTTT
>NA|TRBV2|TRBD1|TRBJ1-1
CASQTGGLNTEAFF
TGTGCCAGTCAAACAGGGGGCCTGAACACTGAAGCTTTCTTT
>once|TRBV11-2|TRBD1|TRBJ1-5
CASSRTGGANQPQHF
TGTGCCAGCAGCCGGACAGGGGGCGCCAATCAGCCCCAGCATTTT
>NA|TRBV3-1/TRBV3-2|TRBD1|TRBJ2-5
CASNKGQGFRETQYF
TGTGCCAGCAACAAGGGACAGGGGTTTAGAGAGACCCAGTACTTC